These T cell receptor beta chains were read from a single sample in a study of T cells after yellow fever vaccination. One entry per CDR3 protein results from TCRdb running MiXCR on the 5' RACE reads. Seen here are 620,000 or so distinct CDR3 sequences, approximately 13% observed once, and the top ten hold just under 15%. The starting material was PBMCs, obtained on the day of the yellow fever booster vaccination. These receptors all stem from a man younger than 45 who received the YFV17D yellow fever vaccine. Each CDR3 is given with its conserved first and last residue. The order of the fields is V gene, J gene, clone size, D gene, CDR3 protein, CDR3 DNA. The D gene is left open where the match is weak. Some rows mark clone size as missing; the rest say once, few, many or name a class of expanded clone.

>TRBV20-1|TRBJ2-7|NA|NA
CSASRGGASYEQYF
TGCAGTGCTAGTCGTGGAGGGGCCTCCTACGAGCAGTACTTC
>TRBV5-6|TRBJ2-7|NA|NA
CASRIGPPYEQYF
TGTGCCAGCAGAATAGGGCCCCCCTACGAGCAGTACTTC
>TRBV20-1|TRBJ2-5|NA|NA
CSASSLGSYQETQYF
TGCAGTGCTAGTAGTTTAGGGTCGTACCAAGAGACCCAGTACTTC
>TRBV5-1|TRBJ1-2|NA|NA
CASSLTPGDGYTF
TGCGCCAGCAGCTTGACCCCAGGGGACGGCTACACCTTC
>TRBV6-2/TRBV6-3|TRBJ1-1|few|NA
CASSHPVYTEAFF
TGTGCCAGCAGTCATCCCGTCTACACTGAAGCTTTCTTT
>TRBV5-1|TRBJ1-3|few|NA
CASSLERLRTGDLLSGNTIYF
TGCGCCAGCAGCTTGGAGAGGTTGAGGACGGGCGACCTCCTCTCTGGAAACACCATATATTTT
>TRBV5-1|TRBJ1-2|NA|NA
CASSDWAQANYGYTF
TGCGCCAGCAGCGATTGGGCCCAAGCTAACTATGGCTACACCTTC
>TRBV20-1|TRBJ2-5|many|NA
CSARNAGSQETQYF
TGCAGTGCTAGGAACGCGGGAAGTCAAGAGACCCAGTACTTC
>TRBV15|TRBJ1-1|NA|NA
CATSRDTMNTEAFF
TGTGCCACCAGCAGAGATACCATGAACACTGAAGCTTTCTTT
>TRBV6-2/TRBV6-3|TRBJ1-2|few|TRBD1
CASSSGQGAAGYTF
TGTGCCAGCAGTTCCGGACAGGGAGCGGCTGGCTACACCTTC
>TRBV20-1|TRBJ1-4|many|TRBD1
CSARGGTGEKLFF
TGCAGTGCTAGAGGTGGGACAGGCGAAAAACTGTTTTTT
>TRBV12-3/TRBV12-4|TRBJ1-5|NA|TRBD1
CASRNRGGNQPQHF
TGTGCCAGCAGAAACAGGGGCGGCAATCAGCCCCAGCATTTT
>TRBV20-1|TRBJ2-7|few|NA
CSAQDRAYEQYF
TGCAGTGCTCAGGACAGAGCCTACGAGCAGTACTTC
>TRBV29-1|TRBJ2-1|few|TRBD2
CSHLSGSPSYNEQFF
TGCAGCCACCTTAGCGGGAGTCCTTCCTACAATGAGCAGTTCTTC
>TRBV5-1|TRBJ2-6|few|TRBD1
CASSLGDSSGANVLTF
TGCGCCAGCAGCTTGGGGGACAGCTCTGGGGCCAACGTCCTGACTTTC
>TRBV6-1|TRBJ2-5|few|NA
CASSRRGGGAEETQYF
TGTGCCAGCAGTCGTCGGGGAGGGGGCGCGGAGGAGACCCAGTACTTC
>TRBV6-5|TRBJ2-7|NA|TRBD1
CASKTGQGGFEQYF
TGTGCCTCAAAAACGGGACAGGGGGGGTTCGAGCAGTACTTC
>TRBV5-1|TRBJ2-3|NA|TRBD1
CASSLGQGGPDTQYF
TGCGCCAGCAGCCTAGGACAGGGTGGGCCAGATACGCAGTATTTT
>TRBV28|TRBJ1-5|NA|NA
CASSLAVRNQPQHF
TGTGCCAGCAGTTTAGCAGTCCGCAATCAGCCCCAGCATTTT
>TRBV24-1|TRBJ2-7|NA|NA
CATTEGSRVNYEQYF
TGTGCCACCACCGAAGGGAGCAGGGTTAATTACGAGCAGTACTTC
>TRBV7-2|TRBJ2-5|NA|NA
CASSLGGPREAYF
TGTGCCAGCAGCTTAGGGGGGCCGCGTGAGGCCTACTTC
>TRBV7-3|TRBJ2-7|NA|NA
CASSLGWVIYEQYF
TGTGCCAGCAGCTTAGGATGGGTCATCTACGAGCAGTACTTC
>TRBV5-1|TRBJ2-2|few|TRBD2
CASSSGLAGKNTGELFF
TGCGCCAGCAGCTCCGGACTAGCGGGAAAGAACACCGGGGAGCTGTTTTTT
>TRBV7-2|TRBJ2-3|NA|NA
CASSRLPTTRTDTQYF
TGTGCCAGCAGCCGACTCCCGACCACCCGCACAGATACGCAGTATTTT
>TRBV4-1|TRBJ2-7|NA|NA
CASSHPSRGTYEQYF
TGCGCCAGCAGCCACCCATCTAGGGGGACTTACGAGCAGTACTTC
>TRBV7-2|TRBJ2-7|NA|TRBD2
CASKSGRAEREQYF
TGTGCCAGTAAAAGCGGGAGGGCCGAGAGAGAGCAGTACTTC
>TRBV6-1|TRBJ1-1|NA|NA
CASSPPGGANTEAFF
TGTGCCAGCAGCCCCCCGGGAGGGGCAAACACTGAAGCTTTCTTT
>TRBV28|TRBJ2-7|few|NA
CASSFREAQYF
TGTGCCAGCAGTTTCAGGGAAGCGCAGTACTTC
>TRBV15|TRBJ2-4|NA|NA
CATSRGFGRENIQYF
TGTGCCACCAGCAGAGGCTTTGGAAGGGAAAACATTCAGTACTTC
>TRBV20-1|TRBJ2-1|few|NA
CSARDSLAYNEQFF
TGCAGTGCTAGGGATAGTTTGGCCTACAATGAGCAGTTCTTC
>TRBV20-1|TRBJ2-3|NA|TRBD2
CSARDSRLAGMRLTDTQYF
TGCAGTGCTAGAGATAGTAGACTAGCGGGAATGAGACTCACAGATACGCAGTATTTT
>TRBV6-6|TRBJ2-5|many|NA
CASSYPGETQYF
TGTGCCAGCAGTTACCCAGGAGAGACCCAGTACTTC
>TRBV6-2/TRBV6-3|TRBJ2-3|NA|TRBD2
CASSYGLAGGSTDTQYF
TGTGCCAGCAGTTACGGGCTAGCGGGAGGTAGCACAGATACGCAGTATTTT
>TRBV5-1|TRBJ2-5|many|NA
CASSPSDSKETQYF
TGCGCCAGCAGCCCCTCGGACAGCAAAGAGACCCAGTACTTC
>TRBV7-8|TRBJ2-7|few|TRBD2
CASSPPGTSGRIYEQYF
TGTGCCAGCAGCCCACCCGGGACTAGCGGGAGGATCTACGAGCAGTACTTC
>TRBV7-2|TRBJ2-1|few|TRBD2
CASSTSGRAYNEQFF
TGTGCCAGCAGCACGAGCGGGAGGGCCTACAATGAGCAGTTCTTC
>TRBV5-1|TRBJ2-7|NA|NA
CASSPGPSAGASYEQYF
TGCGCCAGCAGCCCCGGGCCGTCGGCGGGGGCATCCTACGAGCAGTACTTC
>TRBV20-1|TRBJ2-1|NA|TRBD2
CSARDPGSGRARNEQFF
TGCAGTGCTAGAGATCCCGGTAGCGGGAGGGCCCGGAATGAGCAGTTCTTC
>TRBV7-3|TRBJ2-6|NA|NA
CASSITPLGANVLTF
TGTGCCAGCAGTATAACACCGCTTGGGGCCAACGTCCTGACTTTC
>TRBV3-1|TRBJ1-6|NA|NA
CASSQDMNSPLHF
TGTGCCAGCAGCCAAGATATGAATTCACCCCTCCACTTT
>TRBV7-9|TRBJ1-2|NA|NA
CASSPQADLYGYTF
TGTGCCAGCAGCCCTCAGGCGGACCTCTATGGCTACACCTTC
>TRBV5-1|TRBJ2-1|NA|NA
CASIPQQGQSSYNEQFF
TGCGCCAGCATCCCCCAACAGGGCCAGAGCTCCTACAATGAGCAGTTCTTC
>TRBV20-1|TRBJ2-1|few|NA
CSARVDGQFF
TGCAGTGCTAGAGTCGACGGCCAGTTCTTC
>TRBV12-3/TRBV12-4|TRBJ2-5|many|NA
CASRREETQYF
TGTGCCAGCCGGAGGGAAGAGACCCAGTACTTC
>TRBV6-5|TRBJ1-5|few|NA
CASSFPGLLGSNQPQHF
TGTGCCAGCAGTTTTCCCGGGCTACTTGGAAGCAATCAGCCCCAGCATTTT
>TRBV20-1|TRBJ1-6|many|TRBD1
CSAREQGESPLHF
TGCAGTGCTAGAGAGCAGGGGGAATCACCCCTCCACTTT